The 25 T cell receptor beta chains listed next were all sequenced from one sample in a study of monozygotic twins with cystic fibrosis. Profiled with immunoSEQ multiplex PCR; TCRdb holds only in-frame clones, not every one. The table lists 30,000 to 45,000 clones, over 70% of them singletons. The sequenced sample consisted of blood. The receptors shown here come from a girl aged 2 to 10 with cystic fibrosis.

V usage is TRBV19 and J usage is TRBJ2-2, with 10 bases matching TRBD1. After removal of 4 bases from V and 4 bases from J, the junction contained 6 bases not matched to a gene. Germline V gene lookup returns CDR1 LNHDA and CDR2 SQIVND (reference sequence). The CDR3 is 16 residues long. Here the CDR3 DNA reads TGTGCCAGTAGTACCCCGGGACAGGGGCGCACCGGGGAGCTGTTTTTT. This codes for CASSTPGQGRTGELFF. Full variable domain (missing parts from reference TRBV19 and TRBJ2-2): DGGITQSPKYLFRKEGQNVTLSCEQNLNHDAMYWYRQDPGQGLRLIYYSQIVNDFQKGDIAEGYSVSREKKESFPLTVTSAQKNPTAFYLCASSTPGQGRTGELFFGEGSRLTVL.

V is TRBV23-1 and J is TRBJ1-5; possibly TRBD1 for D (6 bases). TRBV23-1 is known as an ORF, though its function is uncertain. This CDR3 is 12 amino acids long. Trimming took off 8 bases at V and 7 bases at J, with 12 bases between the two ends. The CDR3 DNA sequence: TGCGCCAGCCGGGGGGGCGGGCAGCCCCAGCATTTT. This gives the protein CASRGGGQPQHF.

The chain has TRBV6-6 and TRBJ1-1; a weak D match, TRBD1 (5 bases). Trimming left V 2 bases short and J 10 bases short, with 8 bases between. This CDR3 has 11 amino acids. Germline assignment: CDR1 MNHNY and CDR2 SVGAGI (reference sequence). The CDR3 loop is CASSYTRGAFF. As DNA, the CDR3 is TGTGCCAGCAGTTACACGAGGGGAGCTTTCTTT.

This sequence joins TRBV5-6 and TRBJ2-5, with D unclear. In germline, CDR1 is SGHDT, CDR2 YYEEEE. Trimming removed 3 bases from V and 5 bases from J, with 14 bases in between. This CDR3 region has 14 residues. The CDR3 sequence is CASSSTKDWETQYF. The CDR3 region has the DNA TGTGCCAGCAGCTCAACAAAGGATTGGGAGACCCAGTACTTC.

This sequence joins TRBV30 and TRBJ2-7, with TRBD2 matching 8 bases. With 3 bases clipped from V and 5 bases from J, the junction kept 6 bases outside the gene matches. The CDR3 is 13 residues long. Looked up from germline, CDR1 is GTSNPN and CDR2 is SVGIG (reference sequence). CDR3 DNA sequence: TGTGCCTGGAGACGGGGGGGCCTGCACGAGCAGTACTTC. Translated, it gives CAWRRGGLHEQYF.

The chain has TRBV29-1 and TRBJ2-5; D might be TRBD1 (5 bases). CDR3 length equals 16 residues. CDR1 SQVTM and CDR2 ANQGSEA come from the germline V gene. Trimming cost V 4 bases and J 3 bases, with 21 bases left between them. DNA of the CDR3: TGCAGCGTTGGCGGAAGGGGCAGCCGGAAGAAAGAGACCCAGTACTTC. It encodes CSVGGRGSRKKETQYF.

This rearrangement joins TRBV19 to TRBJ2-3; the match to TRBD2 covers 8 bases. Unmatched junction bases numbered 18, after V lost 6 bases and J lost 1 base. The CDR3 runs to 19 residues. Germline V lookup: CDR1 LNHDA, CDR2 SQIVND (reference sequence). CDR3 amino acids: CASSSTGLALTAGTDTQYF. CDR3 nucleotides: TGTGCCAGTAGCTCAACTGGACTAGCCCTAACTGCAGGCACAGATACGCAGTATTTT.

The V and J genes are TRBV6-5 and TRBJ2-7; 8 bases agree with TRBD1. V lost 6 bases and J lost 5; bases outside the gene matches: 6. The CDR3 runs 13 residues. The V gene's germline CDR1 is MNHEY and CDR2 SVGAGI. In nucleotides, the CDR3 is TGTGCCAGCAGAGGACAGGGTACCCACGAGCAGTACTTC. Protein sequence: CASRGQGTHEQYF.

This chain links TRBV2 with TRBJ2-3; TRBD2 is a possible D gene (7 bases). Deletions cut 3 bases from V and 2 bases from J, with 9 bases between. CDR1 SNHLY and CDR2 FYNNEI come from the germline V gene. CDR3 length: 14 amino acids. The CDR3 loop is CASSDAGATDTQYF. The DNA for the CDR3 is TGTGCCAGCAGTGACGCGGGGGCCACAGATACGCAGTATTTT.

The rearrangement links TRBV9 to TRBJ1-5; D is undetermined. The length of the CDR3 is 13 residues. Trimming left V 0 bases short and J 2 bases short, with 3 bases between. Germline CDR1 is SGDLS and CDR2 is YYNGEE. Here the CDR3 DNA reads TGTGCCAGCAGCGTAGCGGGCAATCAGCCCCAGCATTTT. Amino acid sequence: CASSVAGNQPQHF.

This clone appeared once. The J gene is TRBJ1-5, the V gene TRBV5-1, with D tentatively TRBD1 (5 bases). The CDR3 totals 18 residues. Germline CDR1 reads SGHRS; CDR2 reads YFSETQ. The ends were cut back, 1 base at V and 1 base at J, with 18 bases in the middle. The DNA of the CDR3 is TGCGCCAGCAGCTTGTCAGGGAATCTGGCAAGCAGCAATCAGCCCCAGCATTTT. It specifies CASSLSGNLASSNQPQHF.

V usage is TRBV30 and J usage is TRBJ1-4; D is undetermined. Trimming left V 4 bases short and J 14 bases short, with 11 bases between. CDR3 length: 10 amino acids. Looked up from germline, CDR1 is GTSNPN and CDR2 is SVGIG (reference sequence). CDR3 nucleotide sequence: TGTGCCTGGAAGAATGAAAGGCTGTTTTTT. As protein: CAWKNERLFF. The whole variable domain, filled in from reference TRBV30 and TRBJ1-4, reads SQTIHQWPATLVQPVGSPLSLECTVEGTSNPNLYWYRQAAGRGLQLLFYSVGIGQISSEVPQNLSASRPQDRQFILSSKKLLLSDSGFYLCAWKNERLFFGSGTQLSVL.

About this clone: One end of the junction varies from germline; a read error may be responsible. This chain joins TRBV7-2 and TRBJ1-5; possibly TRBD1 for D (5 bases). The CDR3 has 15 amino acids. Germline V gives CDR1 SGHTA, CDR2 FQGNSA. CDR3 protein: CASSLGSAGLQPQHF. The CDR3 nucleotides read TGTGCCAGCAGTTTAGGTAGTGCAGGGCTTCAGCCCCAGCATTTT.

The chain carries TRBV5-6 and TRBJ2-7; 7 bases line up with TRBD1. The ends lost 1 base at V and 4 bases at J; junction bases unmatched: 11. The CDR3 spans 16 residues. Germline lookup yields CDR1 SGHDT and CDR2 YYEEEE. CDR3 nucleotide sequence: TGTGCCAGCAGCTTGTGGACAGGACCCACCCATTACGAGCAGTACTTC. Residues: CASSLWTGPTHYEQYF.

The V and J genes are TRBV7-2 and TRBJ2-3; D not resolved. The V gene's germline CDR1 is SGHTA and CDR2 FQGNSA. Trimming stripped 2 bases from V and 4 bases from J, with 4 bases between. The CDR3 contains 12 residues. CDR3 protein: CASSLSPDTQYF. For the CDR3, the DNA is TGTGCCAGCAGCTTATCCCCAGATACGCAGTATTTT.

This clone was counted once. The chain couples TRBV9 to TRBJ2-2, with D unclear. V lost 4 bases and J lost 2, with 12 bases in between. Germline-derived CDR1 and CDR2 are SGDLS and YYNGEE. The CDR3 is 15 amino acids. The CDR3 spells CASSLGGTNTGELFF. CDR3 in DNA: TGTGCCAGCAGCCTTGGCGGTACCAACACCGGGGAGCTGTTTTTT.

In this sample, this clone turned up a few times. This rearrangement joins TRBV6-5 to TRBJ2-1, with D perhaps TRBD2 (6 bases). There are 16 residues in the CDR3. Germline values: CDR1 MNHEY, CDR2 SVGAGI. Trimming took off 0 bases at V and 2 bases at J, with 11 bases between the two ends. The chain's CDR3 is CASSYSRGDPYNEQFF. CDR3 bases: TGTGCCAGCAGTTACTCGCGGGGTGACCCCTACAATGAGCAGTTCTTC.

V is TRBV6-1 and J is TRBJ2-7; possible D gene TRBD2, 5 bases. There are 15 residues in the CDR3. With 2 bases removed from V and 2 bases from J, the gap between germline ends came to 13 bases. Germline V gene data show CDR1 as MNHNS and CDR2 as SASEGT. CDR3 sequence reads: CASSESRGLAYEQYF. DNA of the CDR3: TGTGCCAGCAGTGAATCCCGGGGTTTGGCCTACGAGCAGTACTTC.

The chain links TRBV5-1 to TRBJ1-2, with 7 bases identical to TRBD1. After removal of 0 bases from V and 2 bases from J, the junction contained 4 bases not matched to a gene. This CDR3 spans 15 amino acids. Per germline, CDR1 SGHRS and CDR2 YFSETQ. For the CDR3, the DNA is TGCGCCAGCAGCTTGGTGGGGACAGTGAACTATGGCTACACCTTC. It encodes CASSLVGTVNYGYTF. Full variable domain (rest looked up from reference TRBV5-1 and TRBJ1-2): KAGVTQTPRYLIKTRGQQVTLSCSPISGHRSVSWYQQTPGQGLQFLFEYFSETQRNKGNFPGRFSGRQFSNSRSEMNVSTLELGDSALYLCASSLVGTVNYGYTFGSGTRLTVV.

The chain recombines TRBV6-5 with TRBJ1-2, with unresolved D. The CDR3 has 10 amino acids. From germline, CDR1 is MNHEY and CDR2 SVGAGI. The germline V and J ends were trimmed by 7 bases and 3 bases, with 3 bases remaining between them. This CDR3 is CASNDYGYTF. In nucleotides, the CDR3 is TGTGCCAGCAATGACTATGGCTACACCTTC.

DNA of the CDR3: TGTGCCAGCAGCGTAGAGGCCCTCTCTGGAAACACCATATATTTT. It specifies CASSVEALSGNTIYF. The chain has TRBV9 and TRBJ1-3; no clear D gene. This CDR3 has 15 amino acids. The V gene's germline CDR1 is SGDLS and CDR2 YYNGEE. V was cut by 0 bases and J by 0 bases, with 7 bases left in between.

The J gene is TRBJ2-1, the V gene TRBV2; 7 bases agree with TRBD2. The CDR3 has 13 amino acids. Germline CDR1 is SNHLY and CDR2 is FYNNEI. V shed 9 bases and J 2 bases; nucleotides not matched to a gene: 4. The CDR3 protein is CASERGTYNEQFF. The CDR3 coding sequence is TGTGCCAGTGAGCGGGGCACCTACAATGAGCAGTTCTTC.

This chain uses TRBV6-1 with TRBJ2-7; tentative D call: TRBD1 (6 bases). Germline V lookup: CDR1 MNHNS, CDR2 SASEGT. Between the trimmed V and J ends, which lost 7 bases and 4 bases, there was a span of 14 bases. CDR3 length equals 13 residues. DNA for the CDR3: TGTGCCAGCACCGCCGGGACAAATTACGAGCAGTACTTC. This gives the protein CASTAGTNYEQYF.

This clone was found once. The chain carries TRBV5-6 and TRBJ1-1, with D hard to call. CDR3 length: 11 residues. Germline V gene data show CDR1 as SGHDT and CDR2 as YYEEEE. V was shortened by 3 bases and J by 6 bases, with 6 bases between the two germline ends. The CDR3, as DNA: TGTGCCAGCAGCTGGGCGGCTGAAGCTTTCTTT. Its translation is CASSWAAEAFF. Full variable domain (rest looked up from reference TRBV5-6 and TRBJ1-1): DAGVTQSPTHLIKTRGQQVTLRCSPKSGHDTVSWYQQALGQGPQFIFQYYEEEERQRGNFPDRFSGHQFPNYSSELNVNALLLGDSALYLCASSWAAEAFFGQGTRLTVV.

This clone was observed a single time. This rearrangement joins TRBV7-6 to TRBJ2-7; 15 nucleotides align to TRBD2. CDR1 is SGHVS and CDR2 is FNYEAQ in the germline V gene. Trimming at V came to 5 bases and at J to 1 base, leaving 6 bases not matched to a gene. The CDR3 covers 17 residues. CDR3 coding DNA: TGTGCCAGCAGCGGCCCCGGGACTAGCGGGGGGTCCTACGAGCAGTACTTC. Translation: CASSGPGTSGGSYEQYF.